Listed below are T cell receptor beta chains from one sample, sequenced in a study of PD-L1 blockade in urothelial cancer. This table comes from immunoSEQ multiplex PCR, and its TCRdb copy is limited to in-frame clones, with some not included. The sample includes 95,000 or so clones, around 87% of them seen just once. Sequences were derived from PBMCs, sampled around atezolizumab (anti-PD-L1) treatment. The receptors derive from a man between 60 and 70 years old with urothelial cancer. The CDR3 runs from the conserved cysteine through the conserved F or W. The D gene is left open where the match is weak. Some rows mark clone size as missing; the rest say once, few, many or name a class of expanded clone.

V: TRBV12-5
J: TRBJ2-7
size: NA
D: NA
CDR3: CASGKEIEQSWQYF
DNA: TGTGCTAGTGGCAAAGAAATCGAGCAATCGTGGCAGTACTTC

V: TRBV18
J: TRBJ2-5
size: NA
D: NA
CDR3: CASSPPNRLYQETQYF
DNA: TGTGCCAGCTCACCGCCAAACAGGCTGTACCAAGAGACCCAGTACTTC

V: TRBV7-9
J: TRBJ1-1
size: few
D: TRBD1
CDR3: CASSGQGAFTEAFF
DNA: TGTGCCAGCAGTGGACAGGGGGCCTTCACTGAAGCTTTCTTT

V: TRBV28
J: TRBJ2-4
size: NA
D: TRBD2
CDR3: CASSSGERGGWSIQYF
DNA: TGTGCCAGCAGTTCGGGCGAGCGGGGGGGCTGGTCCATTCAGTACTTC

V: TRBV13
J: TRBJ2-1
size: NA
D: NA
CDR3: CASRRVRNEQFF
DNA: TGTGCCAGCAGAAGAGTTCGGAATGAGCAGTTCTTC

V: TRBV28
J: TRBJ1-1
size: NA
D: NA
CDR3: CASSQGPGSNTEAFF
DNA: TGTGCCAGCAGTCAAGGGCCGGGATCGAACACTGAAGCTTTCTTT

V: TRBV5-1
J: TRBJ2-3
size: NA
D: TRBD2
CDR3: CASSLAGDSDTQYF
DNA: TGCGCCAGCAGTCTAGCGGGAGACTCAGATACGCAGTATTTT

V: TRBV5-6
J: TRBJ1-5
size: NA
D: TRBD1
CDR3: CASSFWDRDQPQHF
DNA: TGTGCCAGCAGCTTCTGGGACAGGGATCAGCCCCAGCATTTT

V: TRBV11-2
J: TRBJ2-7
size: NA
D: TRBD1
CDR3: CASSIPGQGAGEQYF
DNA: TGTGCCAGCAGCATACCGGGACAGGGGGCCGGCGAGCAGTACTTC

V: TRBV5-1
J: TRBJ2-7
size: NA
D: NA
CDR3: CASSLAQLPYEQYF
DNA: TGCGCCAGCAGCTTGGCACAGTTACCCTACGAGCAGTACTTC

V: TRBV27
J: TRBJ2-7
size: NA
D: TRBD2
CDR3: CASSLNSPGGGTEQYF
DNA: TGTGCCAGCAGTTTAAATTCCCCGGGAGGAGGGACCGAGCAGTACTTC

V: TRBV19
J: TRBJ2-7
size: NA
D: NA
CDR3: CASSMWGQSSYEQYF
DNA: TGTGCCAGTAGTATGTGGGGGCAAAGCTCCTACGAGCAGTACTTC

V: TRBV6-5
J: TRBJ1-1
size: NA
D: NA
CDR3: CASSYLRARGTEAFF
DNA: TGTGCCAGCAGTTACCTCCGGGCCCGGGGCACTGAAGCTTTCTTT

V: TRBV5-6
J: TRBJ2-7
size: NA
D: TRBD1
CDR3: CASSGDRGHEQYF
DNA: TGTGCCAGCAGCGGGGACAGGGGGCACGAGCAGTACTTC

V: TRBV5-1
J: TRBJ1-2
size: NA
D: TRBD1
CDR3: CASSSNPGQGKRGYTF
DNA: TGCGCCAGCAGCTCCAACCCCGGACAGGGAAAGAGGGGCTACACCTTC

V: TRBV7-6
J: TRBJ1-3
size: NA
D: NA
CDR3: CASSLVGQGKSSGNTIYF
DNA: TGTGCCAGCAGCTTAGTTGGGCAGGGGAAAAGCTCTGGAAACACCATATATTTT

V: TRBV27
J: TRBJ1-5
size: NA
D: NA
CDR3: CASSLAGRGQPQHF
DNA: TGTGCCAGCAGTTTAGCGGGCAGGGGTCAGCCCCAGCATTTT

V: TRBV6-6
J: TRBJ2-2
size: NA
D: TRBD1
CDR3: CASREEQGAPGELFF
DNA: TGTGCCAGCAGGGAGGAACAGGGGGCGCCCGGGGAGCTGTTTTTT

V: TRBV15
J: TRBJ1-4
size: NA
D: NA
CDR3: CATSRVRQGDEKLFF
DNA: TGTGCCACCAGCAGAGTTCGGCAGGGTGATGAAAAACTGTTTTTT

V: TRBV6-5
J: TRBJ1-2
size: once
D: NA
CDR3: CASSALGRGGGGYTF
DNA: TGTGCCAGCAGTGCCCTCGGAAGAGGCGGGGGAGGCTACACCTTC

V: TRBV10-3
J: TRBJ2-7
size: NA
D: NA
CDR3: CAISESESRSYEQYF
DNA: TGTGCCATCAGTGAAAGTGAGTCCCGCTCCTACGAGCAGTACTTC

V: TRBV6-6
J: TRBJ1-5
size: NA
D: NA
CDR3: CASSSMGPGEPQHF
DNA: TGTGCCAGCAGCTCCATGGGCCCCGGGGAGCCCCAGCATTTT

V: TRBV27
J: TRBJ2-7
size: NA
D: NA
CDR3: CASSLGHTYEQYF
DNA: TGTGCCAGCAGTTTAGGGCATACCTACGAGCAGTACTTC

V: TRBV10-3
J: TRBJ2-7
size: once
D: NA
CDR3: CAISDPQLVSFSYEQYF
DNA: TGTGCCATCAGTGACCCTCAACTAGTTTCGTTCTCCTACGAGCAGTACTTC

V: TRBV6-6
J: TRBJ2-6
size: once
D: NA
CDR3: CASSRSGANVLTF
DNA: TGTGCCAGCAGCCGCTCTGGGGCCAACGTCCTGACTTTC

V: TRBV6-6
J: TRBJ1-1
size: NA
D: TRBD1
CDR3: CASSSGTGITEAFF
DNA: TGTGCCAGCAGTTCCGGGACAGGGATCACTGAAGCTTTCTTT

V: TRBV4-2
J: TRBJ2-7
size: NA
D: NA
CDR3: CASSQVKYTGVPEQYF
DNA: TGTGCCAGCAGCCAAGTAAAATATACGGGGGTGCCGGAGCAGTACTTC

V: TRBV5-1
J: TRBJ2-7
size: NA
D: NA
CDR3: CASSSQGYEQYF
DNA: TGCGCCAGCAGCTCACAGGGATACGAGCAGTACTTC

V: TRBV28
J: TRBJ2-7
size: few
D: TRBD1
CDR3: CATAGQDHGGQYF
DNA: TGTGCCACTGCTGGACAGGACCATGGCGGGCAGTACTTC

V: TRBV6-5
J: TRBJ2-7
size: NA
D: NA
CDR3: CASSLGLPVFYEQYF
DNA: TGTGCCAGCAGTCTGGGACTTCCTGTTTTCTACGAGCAGTACTTC

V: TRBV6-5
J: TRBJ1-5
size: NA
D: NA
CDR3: CASSYVTTALNQPQHF
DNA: TGTGCCAGCAGTTACGTTACAACAGCCCTCAATCAGCCCCAGCATTTT

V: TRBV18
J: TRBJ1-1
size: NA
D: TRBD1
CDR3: CASSRDRVDTEAFF
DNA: TGTGCCAGCTCCCGGGACAGGGTTGACACTGAAGCTTTCTTT

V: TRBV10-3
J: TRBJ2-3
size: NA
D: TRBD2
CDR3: CATSTSSGSTDTQYF
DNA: TGTGCCACCTCAACGTCTAGCGGGAGTACAGATACGCAGTATTTT

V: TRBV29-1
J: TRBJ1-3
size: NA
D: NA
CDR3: CSVGGQSGNTIYF
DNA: TGCAGCGTTGGCGGGCAGTCAGGAAACACCATATATTTT

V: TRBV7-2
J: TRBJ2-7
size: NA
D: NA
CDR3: CASSLLAGVPYEQYF
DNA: TGTGCCAGCAGCCTGCTTGCAGGGGTCCCCTACGAGCAGTACTTC

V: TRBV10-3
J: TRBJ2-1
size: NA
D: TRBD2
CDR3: CAISGELAGDYNEQFF
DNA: TGTGCCATCAGTGGGGAACTAGCGGGAGACTACAATGAGCAGTTCTTC

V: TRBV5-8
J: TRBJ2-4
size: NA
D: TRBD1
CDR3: CASSSTGGSLNIQYF
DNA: TGTGCCAGCAGCTCGACAGGGGGCAGTTTAAACATTCAGTACTTC

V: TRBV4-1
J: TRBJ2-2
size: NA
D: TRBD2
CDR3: CASSQEGLADTGELFF
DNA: TGCGCCAGCAGCCAAGAAGGGCTAGCGGATACCGGGGAGCTGTTTTTT

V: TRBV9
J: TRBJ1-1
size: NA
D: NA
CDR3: CASSALRGTEAFF
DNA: TGTGCCAGCAGCGCACTCAGAGGCACTGAAGCTTTCTTT

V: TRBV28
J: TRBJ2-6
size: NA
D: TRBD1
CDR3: CASETGTGYSGANVLTF
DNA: TGTGCCAGCGAAACCGGGACAGGGTACTCTGGGGCCAACGTCCTGACTTTC

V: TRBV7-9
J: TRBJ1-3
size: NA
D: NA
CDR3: CASSQGGGNTIYF
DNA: TGTGCCAGCAGCCAAGGAGGTGGAAACACCATATATTTT

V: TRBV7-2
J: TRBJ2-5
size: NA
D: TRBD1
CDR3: CASSLFAGGSSQETQYF
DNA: TGTGCCAGCAGCTTATTTGCAGGGGGCTCCTCGCAAGAGACCCAGTACTTC

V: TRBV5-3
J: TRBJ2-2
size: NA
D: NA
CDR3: CAFSKGGLHNTGELFF
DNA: TGTGCCTTCTCAAAGGGCGGACTACATAACACCGGGGAGCTGTTTTTT

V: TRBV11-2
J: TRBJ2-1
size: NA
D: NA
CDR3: CASSLAPSPYNEQFF
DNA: TGTGCCAGCAGCTTAGCTCCTTCCCCCTACAATGAGCAGTTCTTC

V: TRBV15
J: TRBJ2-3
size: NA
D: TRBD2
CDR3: CATSTGSGSPTDTQYF
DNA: TGTGCCACCAGCACCGGTAGCGGGAGCCCCACAGATACGCAGTATTTT

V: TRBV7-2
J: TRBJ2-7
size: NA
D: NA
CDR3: CASSLAQTGEQYF
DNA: TGTGCCAGCAGCTTAGCGCAGACGGGCGAGCAGTACTTC

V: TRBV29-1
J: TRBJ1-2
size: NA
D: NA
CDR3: CSVEDGGRRHGYTF
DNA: TGCAGCGTTGAAGACGGCGGGAGAAGGCATGGCTACACCTTC

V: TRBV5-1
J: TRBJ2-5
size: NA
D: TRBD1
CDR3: CASSPDRAKTQYF
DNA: TGCGCCAGCAGCCCGGACAGGGCGAAGACCCAGTACTTC

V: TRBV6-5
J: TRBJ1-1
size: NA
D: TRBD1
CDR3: CASSSDRVTNTEAFF
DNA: TGTGCCAGCAGTTCGGACAGGGTGACTAACACTGAAGCTTTCTTT

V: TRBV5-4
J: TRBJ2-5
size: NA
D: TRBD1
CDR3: CASGPSRDRGLVETQYF
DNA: TGTGCCAGCGGCCCCAGCCGGGACAGGGGGCTGGTTGAGACCCAGTACTTC

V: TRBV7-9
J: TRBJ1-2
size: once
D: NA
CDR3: CASSFGGDYGYTF
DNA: TGTGCCAGCAGCTTCGGGGGTGACTATGGCTACACCTTC

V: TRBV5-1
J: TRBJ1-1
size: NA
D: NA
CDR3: CASSSRGNSNTEAFF
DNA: TGCGCCAGCAGCTCAAGGGGGAACTCGAACACTGAAGCTTTCTTT

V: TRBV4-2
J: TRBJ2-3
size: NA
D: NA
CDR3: CASSPFIGSTDTQYF
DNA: TGTGCCAGCAGCCCCTTTATCGGGAGCACAGATACGCAGTATTTT

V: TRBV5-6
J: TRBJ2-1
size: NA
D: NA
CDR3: CASSSPGLPTSYNEQFF
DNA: TGTGCCAGCAGCTCACCGGGACTCCCGACTTCCTACAATGAGCAGTTCTTC

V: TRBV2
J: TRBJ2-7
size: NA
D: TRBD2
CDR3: CASSLGLAGGSGEQYF
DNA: TGTGCCAGCAGTTTAGGACTAGCGGGAGGGTCGGGGGAGCAGTACTTC

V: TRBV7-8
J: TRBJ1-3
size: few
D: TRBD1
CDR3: CASSLGTAGNTIYF
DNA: TGTGCCAGCAGCCTAGGGACAGCCGGAAACACCATATATTTT

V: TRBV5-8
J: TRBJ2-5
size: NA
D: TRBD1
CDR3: CASSLRTGQGVETQYF
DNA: TGTGCCAGCAGCTTGAGGACAGGGCAGGGGGTCGAGACCCAGTACTTC

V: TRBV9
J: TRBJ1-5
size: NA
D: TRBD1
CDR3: CASNRGDRDNQPQHF
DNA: TGTGCCAGCAACCGAGGGGACAGGGACAATCAGCCCCAGCATTTT